This note documents a single T cell receptor (beta chain) sequence. As yet, its antigen is unknown. The table came from immunoSEQ multiplex PCR; TCRdb's copy has only in-frame clones and leaves some out. Of over 200,000 clones detected, roughly 83% appear once; the ten largest clones hold roughly 5.4%. The data belong to a study of cytomegalovirus exposure and HLA in healthy donors. Per germline, CDR1 SGHRS and CDR2 YFSETQ. V was pared by 3 bases and J by 3 bases, with 8 bases of the junction left unmatched. The CDR3 has 15 amino acids. Study-wide results and caveats: Most observed TCR sequences were rare, whereas some public TCRs were detected in many donors.

The TCR sequence derives from a woman between 18 and 29 years old in good health and CMV-seronegative. The V and J genes are TRBV5-1 and TRBJ2-5, with 7 bases matching TRBD2. Specimen: PBMCs. The CDR3 protein is CASSYGGSNKETQYF. CDR3 DNA: TGCGCCAGCAGCTACGGGGGGAGTAACAAAGAGACCCAGTACTTC. Based on the CDR3 plus reference TRBV5-1 and TRBJ2-5, the full variable domain is KAGVTQTPRYLIKTRGQQVTLSCSPISGHRSVSWYQQTPGQGLQFLFEYFSETQRNKGNFPGRFSGRQFSNSRSEMNVSTLELGDSALYLCASSYGGSNKETQYFGPGTRLLVL.